The 2 T cell receptor beta chains in this list originate from one sample, sequenced in a study of cytotoxic CD8 clonotypes in ibrutinib-treated CLL. Method: immunoSEQ multiplex PCR; TCRdb's copy keeps in-frame clones and lacks some. Of around 140,000 clones detected, about 70% appear once; the ten largest clones hold 4.5% to 6.5%. The sample here was PBMCs, taken after 24 months of ibrutinib treatment. Receptors were obtained from a human donor with chronic lymphocytic leukemia.

This clone showed up just a few times. Other nucleotide sequences from this sample produce the same CDR3. J is TRBJ2-7 and V is TRBV30, with D possibly TRBD2 on 6 matching bases. The V and J ends lost 5 bases and 6 bases respectively, with 11 bases between them. From germline, CDR1 is GTSNPN and CDR2 SVGIG (reference sequence). This CDR3 spans 11 amino acids. CDR3 region: CAWSVGGEQYF. CDR3 bases: TGTGCCTGGTCCGTGGGGGGCGAGCAGTACTTC.

The chain uses TRBV7-9 and TRBJ2-5, with TRBD2 as a possible D gene (7 bases). The germline gives CDR1 SEHNR, CDR2 FQNEAQ (reference sequence). This CDR3 has 16 amino acids. The V gene lost 4 bases and the J gene lost 2 bases, with 17 bases spanning the gap. CDR3: CASSSYGGAVQETQYF. The CDR3 nucleotides are TGTGCCAGCAGCTCGTATGGGGGGGCTGTACAAGAGACCCAGTACTTC.